This T cell receptor (beta chain) came from a study of tumor-infiltrating lymphocytes in primary liver carcinoma. For the study at large: Donors had hepatocellular carcinoma or combined HCC and intrahepatic cholangiocarcinoma.

Without any cell sorting, roughly 18-30 mg of bulk tissue yielded co-extracted RNA and DNA. Every tumor was sampled at five separate regions. Germline V lookup: CDR1 MDHEN, CDR2 SYDVKM. Trimming took off 8 bases at V and 11 bases at J, with 16 bases between the two ends. The length of the CDR3 is 12 residues. Starting from 500 ng of total RNA, TCR beta cDNA was produced with a primer in the constant region. Construction of TCR beta libraries relied on three successive nested multiplex PCR rounds employing slightly modified ARM-PCR. TRBV1-TRBV30 forward and Cbeta reverse primers drove the first two approximately 10-cycle rounds. TCRdb processed the multiplex PCR reads anew with MiXCR; each CDR3 protein has one entry. The sample has roughly 120,000 distinct CDR3 sequences; 55% to 75% are singletons. Study-wide results and caveats: Less overlap was seen in tumor-adjacent and tumor-blood pairs than in tumor region pairs. Found in all five tumor regions were only about 8-25% of top clones.

Comment on this clonotype: Its antigen is as yet unknown. The CDR3 end shows no conserved phenylalanine or tryptophan, and so a read error is likely.

The chain uses TRBV28 and TRBJ1-5, with D maybe TRBD1 (5 bases). This receptor was identified in a woman aged 60-75 years with primary liver carcinoma and hepatitis B virus infection. Sequences were obtained from liver tumor tissue from sampling region 3. Described subset: tumor region T3, left-lateral pole. In DNA form, the CDR3 reads TGTGCCAGCTGGGCGGGGCACCAGTCCCAGCATCTT. Translating gives CASWAGHQSQHL.